A single sample gave rise to the 14 T cell receptor beta chains below, sequenced in a study of CD8+CD57+ T cells in acquired aplastic anemia. Genomic DNA constituted the template upon which TCR beta VDJ and CDR3 profiling was performed. MiXCR, applied by TCRdb to the reads, yields one record per CDR3 protein. The sample has 200,000 to 250,000 distinct CDR3 sequences, less than 75% seen once. In patients chosen for sequencing, flow cytometry had shown CD8+CD57+ cell expansion. The sequenced sample consisted of sorted CD4+, CD8+, or CD8+CD57+ T cells (not recorded which) from PBMCs. Every receptor here comes from a human donor with aplastic anemia.

The gene calls are TRBV20-1 and TRBJ1-1; no clear D gene. V lost 4 bases, J lost 5 bases, and 17 bases lay in between. Germline-derived CDR1 and CDR2 are DFQATT and SNEGSKA (reference sequence). This CDR3 has 14 amino acids. Here the CDR3 reads CSATDVRLGTEAFF. CDR3 sequence (DNA): TGCAGTGCTACCGATGTGAGGTTGGGGACTGAAGCTTTCTTT.

This clonotype was picked up many times. This sequence joins TRBV7-9 and TRBJ1-6; perhaps TRBD1 as D (6 bases). Trimming left V 2 bases short and J 7 bases short, with 12 bases between. Germline CDR1 reads SEHNR; CDR2 reads FQNEAQ (reference sequence). This CDR3 spans 15 amino acids. The CDR3 nucleotides are TGTGCCAGCAGCTTAACGGGGGGGCTAAATTCACCCCTCCACTTT. This codes for CASSLTGGLNSPLHF. Complete variable domain (other parts from reference TRBV7-9 and TRBJ1-6): DTGVSQNPRHKITKRGQNVTFRCDPISEHNRLYWYRQTLGQGPEFLTYFQNEAQLEKSRLLSDRFSAERPKGSFSTLEIQRTEQGDSAMYLCASSLTGGLNSPLHFGNGTRLTVT.

The rearrangement links TRBV6-2 or TRBV6-3 to TRBJ2-7, with unresolved D. The J call is doubtful: the DNA matches TRBJ2-1 better. The germline V gene has CDR1 MNHEY and CDR2 SVGEGT. The CDR3 contains 14 residues. CDR3 residues: CASSENRVANEQFF. CDR3 coding DNA: TGTGCCAGCAGTGAAAACCGGGTCGCAAATGAGCAGTTCTTC.

The chain combines TRBV5-6 with TRBJ1-2; no reliable D call. From germline, CDR1 is SGHDT and CDR2 YYEEEE. The length of the CDR3 is 14 residues. V was clipped by 2 bases and J by 4 bases, with 12 bases between them. The chain's CDR3 is CASSLDSRGYGYTF. The CDR3 coding sequence is TGTGCCAGCAGCTTAGATTCAAGAGGCTATGGCTACACCTTC.

A few counts support this clonotype. J is TRBJ2-3 and V is TRBV29-1; 8 bases line up with TRBD2. This CDR3 has 13 residues. Unmatched junction bases numbered 7, after V lost 3 bases and J lost 8 bases. Germline V gives CDR1 SQVTM, CDR2 ANQGSEA. The CDR3 reads CSVDLSGRRTQYF. CDR3 nucleotides: TGCAGCGTTGATCTGAGCGGGAGACGTACGCAGTATTTT.

As DNA, the CDR3 is TGCAGTGCTAGATTAGCGATCGGACACACTGAAGCTTTCTTT. Protein product: CSARLAIGHTEAFF. The chain couples TRBV20-1 to TRBJ1-1; D gene unclear. The CDR3 covers 14 residues. Trimming pared 2 bases from V and 3 bases from J, leaving 13 bases between. Germline CDR1 reads DFQATT; CDR2 reads SNEGSKA (reference sequence).

The rearrangement uses TRBV19 and TRBJ1-2, with D tentatively TRBD1 (5 bases). Germline CDR1 and CDR2: LNHDA and SQIVND (reference sequence). With 6 bases removed from V and 5 bases from J, the gap between germline ends came to 19 bases. The CDR3 is 15 residues long. The CDR3 DNA is TGTGCCAGTAGCCTCTACAGGAAAGGGCCTTATGGCTACACCTTC. It codes for CASSLYRKGPYGYTF. Full variable domain (outside the CDR3, taken from reference TRBV19 and TRBJ1-2): DGGITQSPKYLFRKEGQNVTLSCEQNLNHDAMYWYRQDPGQGLRLIYYSQIVNDFQKGDIAEGYSVSREKKESFPLTVTSAQKNPTAFYLCASSLYRKGPYGYTFGSGTRLTVV.

The rearrangement links TRBV12-3 or TRBV12-4 to TRBJ1-6; TRBD1 aligns across 8 bases. This CDR3 is built from 14 residues. V lost 4 bases, J lost 7 bases, and 3 bases stayed unmatched. This CDR3 reads CASSWAGGNSPLHF. CDR3 coding DNA: TGTGCCAGCAGTTGGGCAGGGGGCAATTCACCCCTCCACTTT.

This clonotype was counted between two and nine times. This may stem from a read error, because a much larger clone lies one nucleotide away. This chain joins TRBV15 and TRBJ2-1; 10 nucleotides line up with TRBD1. The J segment lost 10 bases and the V segment lost 3 bases, leaving 21 bases of the junction unmatched. The CDR3 covers 19 residues. Germline V CDR1 and CDR2: LNHNV, YYDKDF (reference sequence). CDR3 in DNA: TGTGCCACCAGCAGCTTTATACAAAATCCCCGGGACAGGGGTGGGGAGCAGTTCTTC. Translating gives CATSSFIQNPRDRGGEQFF.

This rearrangement joins TRBV2 to TRBJ1-5; no clear D. There are 13 residues in the CDR3. The V end lost 6 bases, the J end lost 3 bases, and 9 bases lay between the germline ends. Germline V gene data show CDR1 as SNHLY and CDR2 as FYNNEI. CDR3 protein: CASSRMINQPQHF. The CDR3 bases are TGTGCCAGCAGCCGGATGATCAATCAGCCCCAGCATTTT. The full variable domain, its missing parts supplied by reference TRBV2 and TRBJ1-5, is EPEVTQTPSHQVTQMGQEVILRCVPISNHLYFYWYRQILGQKVEFLVSFYNNEISEKSEIFDDQFSVERPDGSNFTLKIRSTKLEDSAMYFCASSRMINQPQHFGDGTRLSIL.

V gene TRBV15 combines with J gene TRBJ2-1; 9 bases line up with TRBD1. TRBJ2-7 explains the end of the DNA better; the J call may be wrong. The CDR3 contains 18 residues. CDR1 is LNHNV, CDR2 YYDKDF, per germline (reference sequence). CDR3 amino acids: CATSSSSSGQGFPYEQYF. CDR3 sequence (DNA): TGTGCCACCAGCAGCTCCAGTTCGGGACAGGGTTTCCCCTACGAGCAGTACTTC.

This rearrangement joins TRBV20-1 to TRBJ2-7, with 7 bases aligning to TRBD1. The CDR3 sequence is 17 residues long. The V segment lost 0 bases and the J segment 0 bases; nucleotides outside the gene matches: 11. CDR1 is DFQATT and CDR2 is SNEGSKA in the germline V gene (reference sequence). CDR3: CSARDPIRQGSSYEQYF. The DNA for the CDR3 is TGCAGTGCTAGAGATCCTATCCGACAGGGTAGCTCCTACGAGCAGTACTTC.

V usage is TRBV5-4 and J usage is TRBJ1-1, with TRBD1 matching over 8 bases. Germline V lookup: CDR1 SGHNT, CDR2 YYREEE (reference sequence). The CDR3 is 14 amino acids. V was clipped by 4 bases and J by 4 bases; unmatched bases: 6. This CDR3 is CASSRQGQGTEAFF. Here the CDR3 DNA reads TGTGCCAGCAGCCGACAGGGGCAGGGCACTGAAGCTTTCTTT.

This chain's CDR3 is CASSLGWGAFGPNEQFF. In DNA, the CDR3 is TGTGCCAGCAGCTTAGGGTGGGGGGCTTTCGGGCCCAATGAGCAGTTCTTC. The chain is built from TRBV7-9 and TRBJ2-7; perhaps D is TRBD1 or TRBD2 (6 bases each). The J call is uncertain, as TRBJ2-1 better fits the DNA end. CDR1 SEHNR and CDR2 FQNEAQ come from the germline V gene (reference sequence). The CDR3 contains 17 residues.